A single sample gave rise to the 3 T cell receptor beta chains below, sequenced in a study of graft-versus-host responses after intestinal transplantation (dated by TCRdb to about 2021). The library was obtained by the immunoSEQ multiplex PCR assay. TCRdb mirrors the immuneACCESS table, restricted to in-frame sequences. Some clones are absent from its copies; in checked studies, under half trace to an unresolved V gene, and the reason for the others is unknown. Recorded for this sample are over 80,000 clones; roughly 83% of them occurred a single time. Under 1.5% of the sample goes to the ten largest clones. Sequenced material: PBMCs, taken 255 days after intestinal transplant. The receptors stem from a human patient who received an intestinal transplant, so some T cells may come from the graft donor.

This clone turned up a few times. The chain links TRBV5-6 to TRBJ2-7; 10 positions agree with TRBD2. The germline V gene has CDR1 SGHDT and CDR2 YYEEEE. The length of the CDR3 is 16 residues. Unmatched junction bases numbered 4, after V lost 1 base and J lost 0 bases. The CDR3, as DNA: TGTGCCAGCAGCTTGTTGGCTAGCGGGGGCTCCTACGAGCAGTACGTC. Its protein is CASSLLASGGSYEQYV.

The chain employs TRBV6-1 and TRBJ2-7, with unresolved D. V lost 3 bases to trimming and J lost 3 bases, with 6 bases between them. The germline V gene encodes CDR1 MNHNS and CDR2 SASEGT. The CDR3 has 12 amino acids. The CDR3 DNA reads TGTGCCAGCAGTGACTTGGGCTACGAGCAGTACGTC. This encodes CASSDLGYEQYV.

This clone was seen only a few times. The chain carries TRBV6-1 and TRBJ2-7; tentatively, D is TRBD1 (6 bases). V gave up 4 bases and J gave up 4 bases, with 8 bases separating them. The CDR3 has 12 residues. Germline V gene sequence: CDR1 MNHNS, CDR2 SASEGT. CDR3 DNA: TGTGCCAGCAGTGCCACAGGGTACGAGCAGTACGTC. Translated, it gives CASSATGYEQYV.